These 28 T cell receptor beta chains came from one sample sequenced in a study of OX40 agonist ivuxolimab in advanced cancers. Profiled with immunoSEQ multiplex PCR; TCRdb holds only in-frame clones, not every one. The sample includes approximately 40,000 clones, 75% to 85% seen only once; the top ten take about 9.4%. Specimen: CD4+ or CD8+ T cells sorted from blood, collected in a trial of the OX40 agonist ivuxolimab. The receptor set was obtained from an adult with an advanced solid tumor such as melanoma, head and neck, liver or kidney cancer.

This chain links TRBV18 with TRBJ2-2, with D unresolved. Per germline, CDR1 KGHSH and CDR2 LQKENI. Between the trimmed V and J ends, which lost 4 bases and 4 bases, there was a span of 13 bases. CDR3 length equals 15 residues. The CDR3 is CASSLGLATTGELFF. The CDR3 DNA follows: TGTGCCAGCTCACTAGGGCTGGCCACCACCGGGGAGCTGTTTTTT. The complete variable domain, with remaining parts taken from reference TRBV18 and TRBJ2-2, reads NAGVMQNPRHLVRRRGQEARLRCSPMKGHSHVYWYRQLPEEGLKFMVYLQKENIIDESGMPKERFSAEFPKEGPSILRIQQVVRGDSAAYFCASSLGLATTGELFFGEGSRLTVL.

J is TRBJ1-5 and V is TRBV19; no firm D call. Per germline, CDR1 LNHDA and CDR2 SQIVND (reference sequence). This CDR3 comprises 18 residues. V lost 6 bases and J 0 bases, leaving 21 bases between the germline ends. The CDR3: CASSITHQARYSNQPQHF. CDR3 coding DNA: TGTGCCAGTAGCATCACCCATCAGGCGCGTTATAGCAATCAGCCCCAGCATTTT.

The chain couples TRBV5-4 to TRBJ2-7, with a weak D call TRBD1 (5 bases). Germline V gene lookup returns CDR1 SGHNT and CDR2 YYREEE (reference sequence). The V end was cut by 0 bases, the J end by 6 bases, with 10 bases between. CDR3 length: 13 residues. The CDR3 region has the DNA TGTGCCAGCAGCTTGGCAGGGCATCCCGAGCAGTACTTC. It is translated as CASSLAGHPEQYF. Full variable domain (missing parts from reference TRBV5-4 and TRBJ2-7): ETGVTQSPTHLIKTRGQQVTLRCSSQSGHNTVSWYQQALGQGPQFIFQYYREEENGRGNFPPRFSGLQFPNYSSELNVNALELDDSALYLCASSLAGHPEQYFGPGTRLTVT.

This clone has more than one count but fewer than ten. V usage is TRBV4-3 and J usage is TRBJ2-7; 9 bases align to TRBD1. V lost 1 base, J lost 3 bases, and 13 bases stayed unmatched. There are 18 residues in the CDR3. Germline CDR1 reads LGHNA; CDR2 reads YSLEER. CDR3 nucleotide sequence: TGCGCCAGCAGCCAAGGGGGAACCGGGACAGGGATACTCTACGAGCAGTACTTC. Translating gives CASSQGGTGTGILYEQYF.

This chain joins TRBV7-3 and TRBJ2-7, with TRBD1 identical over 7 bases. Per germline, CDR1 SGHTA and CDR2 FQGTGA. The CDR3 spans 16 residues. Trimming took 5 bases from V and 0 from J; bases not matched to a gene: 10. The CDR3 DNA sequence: TGTGCCAGCAGCCCCCTTGGGGACAGAACCTCCTACGAGCAGTACTTC. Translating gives CASSPLGDRTSYEQYF.

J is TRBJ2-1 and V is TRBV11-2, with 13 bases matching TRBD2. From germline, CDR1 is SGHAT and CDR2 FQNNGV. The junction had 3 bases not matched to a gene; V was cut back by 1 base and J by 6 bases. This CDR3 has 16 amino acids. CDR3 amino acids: CASSLGGLAGVNEQFF. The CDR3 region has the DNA TGTGCCAGCAGCTTAGGAGGACTAGCGGGAGTCAATGAGCAGTTCTTC.

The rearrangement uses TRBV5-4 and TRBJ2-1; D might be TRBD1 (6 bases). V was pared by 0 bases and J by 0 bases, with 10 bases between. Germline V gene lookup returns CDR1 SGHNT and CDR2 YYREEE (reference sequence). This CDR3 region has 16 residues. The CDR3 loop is CASSLVGASSYNEQFF. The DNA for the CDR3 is TGTGCCAGCAGCTTGGTGGGGGCGAGCTCCTACAATGAGCAGTTCTTC.

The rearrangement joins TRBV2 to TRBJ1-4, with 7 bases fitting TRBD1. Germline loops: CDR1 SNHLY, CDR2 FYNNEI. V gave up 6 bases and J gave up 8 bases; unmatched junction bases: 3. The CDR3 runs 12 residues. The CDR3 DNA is TGTGCCAGCAGAAGGACAGGCGAAAAACTGTTTTTT. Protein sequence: CASRRTGEKLFF.

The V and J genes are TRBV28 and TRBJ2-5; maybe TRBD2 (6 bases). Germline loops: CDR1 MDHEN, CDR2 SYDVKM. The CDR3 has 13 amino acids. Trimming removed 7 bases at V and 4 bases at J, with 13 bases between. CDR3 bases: TGTGCCAGCACAAGGTCGGGAGTAGAGACCCAGTACTTC. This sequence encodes CASTRSGVETQYF. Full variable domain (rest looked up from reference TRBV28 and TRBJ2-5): DVKVTQSSRYLVKRTGEKVFLECVQDMDHENMFWYRQDPGLGLRLIYFSYDVKMKEKGDIPEGYSVSREKKERFSLILESASTNQTSMYLCASTRSGVETQYFGPGTRLLVL.

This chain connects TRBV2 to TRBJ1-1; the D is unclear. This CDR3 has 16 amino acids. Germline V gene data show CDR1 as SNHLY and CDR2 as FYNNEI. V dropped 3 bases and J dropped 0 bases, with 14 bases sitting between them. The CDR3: CASSDQGQTMNTEAFF. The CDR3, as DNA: TGTGCCAGCAGTGACCAAGGGCAGACTATGAACACTGAAGCTTTCTTT. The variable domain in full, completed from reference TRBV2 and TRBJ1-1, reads EPEVTQTPSHQVTQMGQEVILRCVPISNHLYFYWYRQILGQKVEFLVSFYNNEISEKSEIFDDQFSVERPDGSNFTLKIRSTKLEDSAMYFCASSDQGQTMNTEAFFGQGTRLTVV.

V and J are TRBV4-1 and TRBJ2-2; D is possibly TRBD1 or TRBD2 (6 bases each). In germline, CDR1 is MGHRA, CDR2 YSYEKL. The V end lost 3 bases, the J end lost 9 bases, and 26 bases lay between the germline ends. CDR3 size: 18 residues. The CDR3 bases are TGCGCCAGCAGCCATCTTCCCTTTGCAGGGGAGGTGAAGCGGGAGCTGTTTTTT. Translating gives CASSHLPFAGEVKRELFF.

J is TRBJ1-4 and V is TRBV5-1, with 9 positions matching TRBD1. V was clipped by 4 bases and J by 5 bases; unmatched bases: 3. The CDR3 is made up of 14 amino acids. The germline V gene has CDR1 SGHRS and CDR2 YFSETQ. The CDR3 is CASSTGTGNEKLFF. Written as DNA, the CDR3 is TGCGCCAGCAGCACCGGGACAGGGAATGAAAAACTGTTTTTT.

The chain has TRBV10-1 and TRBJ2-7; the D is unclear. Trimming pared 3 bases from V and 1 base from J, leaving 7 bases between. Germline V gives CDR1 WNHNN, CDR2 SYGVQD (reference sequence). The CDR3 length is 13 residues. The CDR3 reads CASSDLGSYEQYF. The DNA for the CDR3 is TGCGCCAGCAGTGACTTAGGATCCTACGAGCAGTACTTC.

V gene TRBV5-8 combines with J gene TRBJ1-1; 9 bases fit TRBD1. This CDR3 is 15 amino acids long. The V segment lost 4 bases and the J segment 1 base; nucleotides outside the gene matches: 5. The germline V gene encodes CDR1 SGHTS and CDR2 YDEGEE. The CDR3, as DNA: TGTGCCAGCAGCAAGGGACAGGGATGGAACACTGAAGCTTTCTTT. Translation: CASSKGQGWNTEAFF. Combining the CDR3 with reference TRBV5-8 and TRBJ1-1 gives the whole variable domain EAGVTQSPTHLIKTRGQQATLRCSPISGHTSVYWYQQALGLGLQFLLWYDEGEERNRGNFPPRFSGRQFPNYSSELNVNALELEDSALYLCASSKGQGWNTEAFFGQGTRLTVV.

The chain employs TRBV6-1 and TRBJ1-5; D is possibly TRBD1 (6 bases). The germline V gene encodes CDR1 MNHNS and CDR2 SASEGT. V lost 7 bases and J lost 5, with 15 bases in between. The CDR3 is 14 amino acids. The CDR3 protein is CASTEAGGDQPQHF. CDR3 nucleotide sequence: TGTGCCAGCACTGAGGCTGGGGGCGATCAGCCCCAGCATTTT.

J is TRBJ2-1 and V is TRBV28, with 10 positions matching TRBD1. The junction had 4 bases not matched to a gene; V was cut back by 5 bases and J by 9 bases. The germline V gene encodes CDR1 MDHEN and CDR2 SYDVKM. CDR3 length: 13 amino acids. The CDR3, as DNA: TGTGCCAGCAGTCCTTGGGACAGGGGTGAGCAGTTCTTC. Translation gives CASSPWDRGEQFF.

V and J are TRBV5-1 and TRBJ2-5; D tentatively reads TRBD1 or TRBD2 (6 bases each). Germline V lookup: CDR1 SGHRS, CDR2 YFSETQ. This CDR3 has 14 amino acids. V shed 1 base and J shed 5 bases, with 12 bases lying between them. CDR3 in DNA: TGCGCCAGCAGCTTGTGGGGGGCGGTGGAGACCCAGTACTTC. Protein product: CASSLWGAVETQYF.

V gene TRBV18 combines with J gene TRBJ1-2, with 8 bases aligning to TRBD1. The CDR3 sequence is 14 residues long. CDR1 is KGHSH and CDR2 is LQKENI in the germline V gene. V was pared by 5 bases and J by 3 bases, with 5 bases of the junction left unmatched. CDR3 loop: CASSKDRVDYGYTF. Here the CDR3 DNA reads TGTGCCAGCTCAAAGGACAGGGTGGACTATGGCTACACCTTC.

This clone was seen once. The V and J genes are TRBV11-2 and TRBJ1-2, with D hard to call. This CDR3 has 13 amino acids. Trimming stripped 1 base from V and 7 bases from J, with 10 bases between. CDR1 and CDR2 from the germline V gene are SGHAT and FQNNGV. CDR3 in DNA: TGTGCCAGCAGCTTAGGTTCGAGGTCTGGCTACACCTTC. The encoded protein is CASSLGSRSGYTF. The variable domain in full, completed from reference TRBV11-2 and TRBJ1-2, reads EAGVAQSPRYKIIEKRQSVAFWCNPISGHATLYWYQQILGQGPKLLIQFQNNGVVDDSQLPKDRFSAERLKGVDSTLKIQPAKLEDSAVYLCASSLGSRSGYTFGSGTRLTVV.

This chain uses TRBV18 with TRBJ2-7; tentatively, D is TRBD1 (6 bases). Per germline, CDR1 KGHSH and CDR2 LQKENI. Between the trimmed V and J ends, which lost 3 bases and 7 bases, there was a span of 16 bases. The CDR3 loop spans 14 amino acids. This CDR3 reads CASSPLDRRDEQYF. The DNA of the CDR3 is TGTGCCAGCTCACCCCTCGACAGGCGAGATGAGCAGTACTTC.

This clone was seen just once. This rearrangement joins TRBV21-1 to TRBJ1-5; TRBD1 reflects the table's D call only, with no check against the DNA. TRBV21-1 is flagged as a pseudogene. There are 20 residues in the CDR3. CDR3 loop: CASSKVEARGLQISNQPQHF. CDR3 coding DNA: TGTGCCAGCAGCAAAGTGGAAGCCAGGGGGCTACAAATTAGCAATCAGCCCCAGCATTTT.

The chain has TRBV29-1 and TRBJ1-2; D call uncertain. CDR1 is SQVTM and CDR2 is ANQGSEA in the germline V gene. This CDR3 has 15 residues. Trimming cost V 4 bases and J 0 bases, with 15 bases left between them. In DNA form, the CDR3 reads TGCAGCGTTGGCCGGGCTGAGCGAGCTAACTATGGCTACACCTTC. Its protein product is CSVGRAERANYGYTF.

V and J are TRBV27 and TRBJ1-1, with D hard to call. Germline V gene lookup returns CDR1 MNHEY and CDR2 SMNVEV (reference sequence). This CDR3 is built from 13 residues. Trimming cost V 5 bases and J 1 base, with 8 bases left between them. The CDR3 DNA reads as TGTGCCAGCAGTAGGACGGGGAACACTGAAGCTTTCTTT. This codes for CASSRTGNTEAFF.

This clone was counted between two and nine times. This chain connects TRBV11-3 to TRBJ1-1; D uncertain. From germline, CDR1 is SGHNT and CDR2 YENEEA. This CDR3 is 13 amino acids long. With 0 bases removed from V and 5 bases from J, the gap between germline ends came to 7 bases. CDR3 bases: TGTGCCAGCAGCTTAGACCGCTTTACTGAAGCTTTCTTT. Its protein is CASSLDRFTEAFF. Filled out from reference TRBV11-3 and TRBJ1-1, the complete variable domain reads EAGVVQSPRYKIIEKKQPVAFWCNPISGHNTLYWYLQNLGQGPELLIRYENEEAVDDSQLPKDRFSAERLKGVDSTLKIQPAELGDSAVYLCASSLDRFTEAFFGQGTRLTVV.

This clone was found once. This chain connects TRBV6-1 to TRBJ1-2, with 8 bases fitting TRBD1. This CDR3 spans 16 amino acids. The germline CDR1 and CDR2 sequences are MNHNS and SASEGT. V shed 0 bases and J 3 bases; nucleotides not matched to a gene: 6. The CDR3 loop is CASSEAIRGRDYGYTF. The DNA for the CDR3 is TGTGCCAGCAGTGAAGCTATCAGGGGGCGCGACTATGGCTACACCTTC.

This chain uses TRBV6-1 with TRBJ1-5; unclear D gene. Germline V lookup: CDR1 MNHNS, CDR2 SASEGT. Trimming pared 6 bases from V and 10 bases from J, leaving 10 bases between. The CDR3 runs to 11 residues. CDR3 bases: TGTGCCAGCAGGGAGGGCCTTCCCCAGCATTTT. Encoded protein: CASREGLPQHF.

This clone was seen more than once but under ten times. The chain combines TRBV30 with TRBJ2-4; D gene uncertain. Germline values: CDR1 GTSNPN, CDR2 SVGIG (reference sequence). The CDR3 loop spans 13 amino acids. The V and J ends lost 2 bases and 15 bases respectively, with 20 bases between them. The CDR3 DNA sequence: TGTGCCTGGAGTCCCAATAACCTAGGCCCCTGGTACTTC. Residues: CAWSPNNLGPWYF.

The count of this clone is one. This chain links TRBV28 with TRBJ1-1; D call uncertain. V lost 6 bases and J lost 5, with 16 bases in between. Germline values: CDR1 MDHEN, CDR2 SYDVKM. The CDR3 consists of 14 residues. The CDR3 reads CASRTGPRGTEAFF. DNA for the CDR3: TGTGCCAGCAGGACCGGACCCCGGGGAACTGAAGCTTTCTTT.